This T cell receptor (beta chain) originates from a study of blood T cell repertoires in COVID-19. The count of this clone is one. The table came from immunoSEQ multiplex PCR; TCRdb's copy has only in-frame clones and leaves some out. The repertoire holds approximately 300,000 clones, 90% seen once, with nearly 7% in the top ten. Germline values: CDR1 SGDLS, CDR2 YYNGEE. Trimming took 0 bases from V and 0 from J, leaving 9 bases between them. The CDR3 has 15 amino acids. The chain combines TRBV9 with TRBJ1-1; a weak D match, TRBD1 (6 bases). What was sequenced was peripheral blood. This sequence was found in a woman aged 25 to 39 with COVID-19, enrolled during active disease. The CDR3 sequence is CASSVVQGLNTEAFF. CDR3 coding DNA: TGTGCCAGCAGCGTAGTCCAGGGGCTGAACACTGAAGCTTTCTTT.